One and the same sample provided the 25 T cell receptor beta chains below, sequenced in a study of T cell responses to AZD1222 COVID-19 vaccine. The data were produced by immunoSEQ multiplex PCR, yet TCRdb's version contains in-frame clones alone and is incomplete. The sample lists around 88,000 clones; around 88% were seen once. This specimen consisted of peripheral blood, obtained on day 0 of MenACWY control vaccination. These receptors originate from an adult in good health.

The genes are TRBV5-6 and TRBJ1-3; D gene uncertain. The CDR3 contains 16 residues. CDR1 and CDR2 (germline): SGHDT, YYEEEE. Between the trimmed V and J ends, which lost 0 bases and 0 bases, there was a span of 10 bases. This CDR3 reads CASSLGLAYSGNTIYF. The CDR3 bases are TGTGCCAGCAGCTTGGGTCTAGCCTACTCTGGAAACACCATATATTTT.

The CDR3 sequence is CASSLVGGNEQFF. The CDR3 coding sequence is TGTGCCAGCAGCTTAGTTGGGGGCAATGAGCAGTTCTTC. The rearrangement links TRBV11-3 to TRBJ2-1, with D possibly being TRBD1 or TRBD2 (5 bases each). This CDR3 comprises 13 residues. The germline gives CDR1 SGHNT, CDR2 YENEEA. The V end lost 1 base, the J end lost 6 bases, and 7 bases lay between the germline ends.

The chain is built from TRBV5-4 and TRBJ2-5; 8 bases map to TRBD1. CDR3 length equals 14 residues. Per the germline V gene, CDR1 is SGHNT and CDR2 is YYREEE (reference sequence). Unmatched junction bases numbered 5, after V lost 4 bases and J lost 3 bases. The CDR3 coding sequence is TGTGCCAGCAGCCAAAAGACAGGGGAAGAGACCCAGTACTTC. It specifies CASSQKTGEETQYF.

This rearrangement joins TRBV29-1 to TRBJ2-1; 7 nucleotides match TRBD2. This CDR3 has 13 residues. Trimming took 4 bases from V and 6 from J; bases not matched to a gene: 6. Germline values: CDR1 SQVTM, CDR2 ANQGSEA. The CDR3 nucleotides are TGCAGCGTTGCTAGCGAGCGGGGCAATGAGCAGTTCTTC. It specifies CSVASERGNEQFF.

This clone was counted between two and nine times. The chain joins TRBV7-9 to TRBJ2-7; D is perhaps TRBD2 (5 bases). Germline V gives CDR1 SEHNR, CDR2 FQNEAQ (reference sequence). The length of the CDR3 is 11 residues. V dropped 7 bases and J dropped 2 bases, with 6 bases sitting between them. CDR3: CASMEAYEQYF. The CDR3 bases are TGTGCCAGCATGGAGGCCTACGAGCAGTACTTC.

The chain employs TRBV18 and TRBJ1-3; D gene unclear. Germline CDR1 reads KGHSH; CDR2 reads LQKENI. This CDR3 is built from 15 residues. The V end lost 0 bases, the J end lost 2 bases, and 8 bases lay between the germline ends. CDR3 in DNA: TGTGCCAGCTCACCACCCACGGTTACTGGAAACACCATATATTTT. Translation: CASSPPTVTGNTIYF.

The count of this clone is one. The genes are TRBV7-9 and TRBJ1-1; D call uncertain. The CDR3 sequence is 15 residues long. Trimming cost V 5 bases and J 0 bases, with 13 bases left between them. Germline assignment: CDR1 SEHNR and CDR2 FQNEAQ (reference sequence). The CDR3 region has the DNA TGTGCCAGCAGCATTTTACAAACTTTGAACACTGAAGCTTTCTTT. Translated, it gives CASSILQTLNTEAFF.

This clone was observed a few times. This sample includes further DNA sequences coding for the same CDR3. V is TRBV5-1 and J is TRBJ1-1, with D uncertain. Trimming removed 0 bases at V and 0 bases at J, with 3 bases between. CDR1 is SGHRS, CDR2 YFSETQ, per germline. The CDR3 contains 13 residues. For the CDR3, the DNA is TGCGCCAGCAGCTTGGAGTTGAACACTGAAGCTTTCTTT. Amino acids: CASSLELNTEAFF.

The CDR3 coding sequence is TGTGCCAGCAGCTTGGACTTTCGAGGCACAGATACGCAGTATTTT. This translates into CASSLDFRGTDTQYF. The chain combines TRBV5-4 with TRBJ2-3; the D is unclear. Per the germline V gene, CDR1 is SGHNT and CDR2 is YYREEE (reference sequence). This CDR3 is built from 15 residues. The V gene lost 0 bases and the J gene lost 1 base, with 9 bases spanning the gap. The complete variable domain, with remaining parts taken from reference TRBV5-4 and TRBJ2-3, reads ETGVTQSPTHLIKTRGQQVTLRCSSQSGHNTVSWYQQALGQGPQFIFQYYREEENGRGNFPPRFSGLQFPNYSSELNVNALELDDSALYLCASSLDFRGTDTQYFGPGTRLTVL.

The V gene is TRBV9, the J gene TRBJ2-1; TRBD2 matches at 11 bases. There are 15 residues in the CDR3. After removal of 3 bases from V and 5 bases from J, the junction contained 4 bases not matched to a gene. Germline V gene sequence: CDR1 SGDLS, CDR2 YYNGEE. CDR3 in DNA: TGTGCCAGCAGCGCCGGGACTAGCGGAAACAATGAGCAGTTCTTC. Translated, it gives CASSAGTSGNNEQFF.

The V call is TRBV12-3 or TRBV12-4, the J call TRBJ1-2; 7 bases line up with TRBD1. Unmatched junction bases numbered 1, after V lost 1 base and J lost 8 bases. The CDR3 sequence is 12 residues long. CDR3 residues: CASSLDRGGYTF. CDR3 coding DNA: TGTGCCAGCAGTTTAGACAGGGGCGGCTACACCTTC.

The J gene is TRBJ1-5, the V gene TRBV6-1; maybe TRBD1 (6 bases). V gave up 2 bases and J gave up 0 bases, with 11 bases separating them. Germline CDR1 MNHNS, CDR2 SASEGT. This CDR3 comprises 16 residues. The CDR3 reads CASSEKGQISNQPQHF. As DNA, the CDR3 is TGTGCCAGCAGTGAAAAAGGACAGATTAGCAATCAGCCCCAGCATTTT.

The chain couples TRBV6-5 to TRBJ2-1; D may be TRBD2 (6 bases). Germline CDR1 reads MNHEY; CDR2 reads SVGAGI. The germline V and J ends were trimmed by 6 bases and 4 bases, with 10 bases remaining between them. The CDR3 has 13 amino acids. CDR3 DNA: TGTGCCAGCAGGGGTCGGGGGTACAATGAGCAGTTCTTC. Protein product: CASRGRGYNEQFF.

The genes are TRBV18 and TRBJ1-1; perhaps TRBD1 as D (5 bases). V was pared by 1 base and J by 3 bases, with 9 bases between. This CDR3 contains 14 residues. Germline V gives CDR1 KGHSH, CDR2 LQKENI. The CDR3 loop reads CASSPHGGDTEAFF. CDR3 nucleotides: TGTGCCAGCTCACCACACGGGGGGGACACTGAAGCTTTCTTT.

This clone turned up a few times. CDR3 amino acids: CAGTVNNSPLHF. In DNA, the CDR3 is TGTGCCGGGACAGTGAATAATTCACCCCTCCACTTT. The chain has TRBV30 and TRBJ1-6; 7 bases match TRBD1. Losses at the gene ends were 8 bases for V and 5 bases for J; bases not matched to a gene: 3. The germline CDR1 and CDR2 sequences are GTSNPN and SVGIG (reference sequence). CDR3 length: 12 residues.

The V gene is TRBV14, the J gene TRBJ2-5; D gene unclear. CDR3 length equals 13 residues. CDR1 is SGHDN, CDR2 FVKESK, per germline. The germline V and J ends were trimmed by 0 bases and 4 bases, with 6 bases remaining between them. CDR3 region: CASSQDRRETQYF. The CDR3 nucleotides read TGTGCCAGCAGCCAAGATCGGCGAGAGACCCAGTACTTC.

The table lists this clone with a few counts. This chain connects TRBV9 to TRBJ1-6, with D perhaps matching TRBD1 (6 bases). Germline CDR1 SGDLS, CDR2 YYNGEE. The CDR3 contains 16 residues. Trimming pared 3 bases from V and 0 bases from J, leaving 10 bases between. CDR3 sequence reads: CASSAYRDSYNSPLHF. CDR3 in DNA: TGTGCCAGCAGCGCCTACAGGGACTCCTATAATTCACCCCTCCACTTT. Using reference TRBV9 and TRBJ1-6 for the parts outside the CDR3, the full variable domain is DSGVTQTPKHLITATGQRVTLRCSPRSGDLSVYWYQQSLDQGLQFLIQYYNGEERAKGNILERFSAQQFPDLHSELNLSSLELGDSALYFCASSAYRDSYNSPLHFGNGTRLTVT.

The CDR3 reads CASSPAGGYGYTF. In nucleotides, the CDR3 is TGTGCCAGCAGTCCTGCCGGGGGCTATGGCTACACCTTC. V usage is TRBV28 and J usage is TRBJ1-2; D may be TRBD1 (5 bases). Germline V lookup: CDR1 MDHEN, CDR2 SYDVKM. The CDR3 is 13 residues long. The V end was cut by 5 bases, the J end by 4 bases, with 11 bases between.

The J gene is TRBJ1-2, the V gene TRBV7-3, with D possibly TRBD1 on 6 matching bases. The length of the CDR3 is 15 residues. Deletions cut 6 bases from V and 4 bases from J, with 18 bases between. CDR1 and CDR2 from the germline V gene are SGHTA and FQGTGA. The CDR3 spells CASSPGTNVPYGYTF. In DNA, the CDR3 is TGTGCCAGCAGTCCCGGGACAAATGTGCCCTATGGCTACACCTTC. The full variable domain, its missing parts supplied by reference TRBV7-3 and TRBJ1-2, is GAGVSQTPSNKVTEKGKYVELRCDPISGHTALYWYRQSLGQGPEFLIYFQGTGAADDSGLPNDRFFAVRPEGSVSTLKIQRTERGDSAVYLCASSPGTNVPYGYTFGSGTRLTVV.

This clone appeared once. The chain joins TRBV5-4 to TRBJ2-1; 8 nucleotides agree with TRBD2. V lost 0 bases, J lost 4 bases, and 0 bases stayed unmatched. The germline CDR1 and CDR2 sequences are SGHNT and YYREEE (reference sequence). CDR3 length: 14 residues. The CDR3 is CASSLGGGYNEQFF. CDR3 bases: TGTGCCAGCAGCTTGGGCGGGGGGTACAATGAGCAGTTCTTC. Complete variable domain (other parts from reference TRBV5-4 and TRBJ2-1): ETGVTQSPTHLIKTRGQQVTLRCSSQSGHNTVSWYQQALGQGPQFIFQYYREEENGRGNFPPRFSGLQFPNYSSELNVNALELDDSALYLCASSLGGGYNEQFFGPGTRLTVL.

CDR3 nucleotides: TGTGCCAGCAGTGAAAGTTGGGGTATCAATCAGCCCCAGCATTTT. Translation: CASSESWGINQPQHF. This chain connects TRBV6-1 to TRBJ1-5, with D hard to call. CDR1 is MNHNS and CDR2 is SASEGT in the germline V gene. The CDR3 contains 15 residues. V shed 2 bases and J shed 3 bases, with 11 bases lying between them.

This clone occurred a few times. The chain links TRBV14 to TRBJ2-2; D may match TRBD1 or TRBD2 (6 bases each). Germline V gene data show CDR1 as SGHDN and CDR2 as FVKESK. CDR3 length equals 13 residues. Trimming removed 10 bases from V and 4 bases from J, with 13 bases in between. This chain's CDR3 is CATTGRPTGELFF. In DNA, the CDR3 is TGTGCCACTACAGGGAGGCCCACCGGGGAGCTGTTTTTT.

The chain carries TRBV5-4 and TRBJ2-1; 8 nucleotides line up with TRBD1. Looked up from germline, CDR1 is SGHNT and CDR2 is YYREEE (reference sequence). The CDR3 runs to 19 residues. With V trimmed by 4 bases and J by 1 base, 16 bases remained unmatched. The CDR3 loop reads CASSPYTAGGYASYNEQFF. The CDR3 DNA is TGTGCCAGCAGCCCTTACACCGCAGGGGGCTATGCTTCCTACAATGAGCAGTTCTTC.

CDR3 protein: CAWSVKGPRNTEAFF. The CDR3 region has the DNA TGTGCCTGGAGTGTAAAGGGACCTAGGAACACTGAAGCTTTCTTT. This chain joins TRBV30 and TRBJ1-1, with D possibly TRBD1 on 5 matching bases. Germline CDR1 GTSNPN, CDR2 SVGIG (reference sequence). The CDR3 contains 15 residues. V lost 0 bases, J lost 1 base, and 12 bases lay in between.

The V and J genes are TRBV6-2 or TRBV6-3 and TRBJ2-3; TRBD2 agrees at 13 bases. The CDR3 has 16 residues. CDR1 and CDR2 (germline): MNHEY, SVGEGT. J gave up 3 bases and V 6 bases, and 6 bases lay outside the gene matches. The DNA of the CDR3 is TGTGCCAGCAGCCGGACTAGCGGGGGCCTGACAGATACGCAGTATTTT. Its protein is CASSRTSGGLTDTQYF.